These 29 T cell receptor beta chains were all obtained from the same sample, sequenced in a study of T cells in Graves' hyperthyroidism and ophthalmopathy. RNA transcripts yielded amplified TCR beta CDR3 regions. The HTBI set primed first-round TCR CDR3 RT-PCR. A single record per CDR3 protein comes from TCRdb applying MiXCR to the multiplex PCR reads. The repertoire holds fewer than 650,000 distinct CDR3 sequences, with over 11% as singletons. Specimen: blood. The source of these receptors is a woman in her thirties with Graves' hyperthyroidism that later progressed to Graves' ophthalmopathy.

This chain joins TRBV30 and TRBJ2-1; D remains unclear. Germline CDR1 GTSNPN, CDR2 SVGIG (reference sequence). Trimming took 2 bases from V and 6 from J, leaving 5 bases between them. The CDR3 runs 11 residues. The CDR3 region is CAWSHGNEQFF. The CDR3 nucleotides are TGTGCCTGGAGTCACGGCAATGAGCAGTTCTTC.

In its sample, this clonotype was seen many times. This chain links TRBV6-1 with TRBJ2-7; 9 nucleotides align to TRBD1. Germline CDR1 MNHNS, CDR2 SASEGT. J lost 4 bases, V lost 6 bases, and 10 bases had no gene match. The CDR3 runs 15 residues. CDR3 in amino acids: CASREWTGEGYEQYF. CDR3 coding DNA: TGTGCCAGCAGGGAGTGGACAGGGGAAGGTTACGAGCAGTACTTC.

In the case of this clonotype: This may come from a read error, since a much larger clone is one base off. The chain links TRBV12-5 to TRBJ1-2; 10 positions match TRBD1. Germline V gene data show CDR1 as LGHNT and CDR2 as FRNRAP. J gave up 5 bases and V 4 bases, and 10 bases lay outside the gene matches. The CDR3 runs to 16 residues. CDR3 residues: CASGSAGPGQGYGYTF. CDR3 DNA: TGTGCTAGTGGTTCGGCAGGACCGGGACAGGGGTATGGCTACACCTTC.

This clonotype was seen ten or more times. This chain connects TRBV19 to TRBJ1-1; D unclear. Germline loops: CDR1 LNHDA, CDR2 SQIVND (reference sequence). The CDR3 consists of 12 residues. V was shortened by 3 bases and J by 1 base, with 3 bases between the two germline ends. CDR3 DNA: TGTGCCAGTAGTATCCCGAACACTGAAGCTTTCTTT. Translating it yields CASSIPNTEAFF.

Many counts were recorded for this clonotype. The rearrangement links TRBV12-3 or TRBV12-4 to TRBJ1-2; 9 bases match TRBD1. With 6 bases clipped from V and 2 bases from J, the junction kept 7 bases outside the gene matches. CDR3 length equals 15 residues. CDR3 protein: CASSPPGQGNYGYTF. The CDR3 DNA reads TGTGCCAGCAGCCCTCCCGGACAGGGGAACTATGGCTACACCTTC.

V and J are TRBV5-4 and TRBJ1-6; possible D gene TRBD1, 5 bases. The ends were cut back, 0 bases at V and 7 bases at J, with 11 bases in the middle. CDR1 is SGHNT, CDR2 YYREEE, per germline (reference sequence). CDR3 length: 15 residues. The chain's CDR3 is CASSLGAGRNSPLHF. DNA of the CDR3: TGTGCCAGCAGCTTGGGGGCAGGGAGGAATTCACCCCTCCACTTT.

Only a few counts were recorded for this clonotype. The chain carries TRBV13 and TRBJ2-7; D call uncertain. The length of the CDR3 is 16 residues. Germline loops: CDR1 PRHDT, CDR2 FYEKMQ (reference sequence). V was clipped by 0 bases and J by 0 bases, with 12 bases between them. The CDR3 region has the DNA TGTGCCAGCAGCTTAGGCCTAACGGGCCTCTCCTACGAGCAGTACTTC. It translates to CASSLGLTGLSYEQYF.

V gene TRBV12-3 or TRBV12-4 combines with J gene TRBJ2-3; 10 nucleotides align to TRBD2. The V and J ends lost 5 bases and 6 bases, in that order; junction bases with no gene match: 5. CDR3 length: 14 amino acids. The CDR3 DNA reads TGTGCCAGCAGTGCCGGGACTAGCGCGGATACGCAGTATTTT. It codes for CASSAGTSADTQYF.

In its sample, this clonotype was seen many times. This chain joins TRBV12-5 and TRBJ1-1; D is possibly TRBD1 (6 bases). The CDR3 covers 17 residues. Deletions cut 0 bases from V and 2 bases from J, with 16 bases between. Germline CDR1 is LGHNT and CDR2 is FRNRAP. The chain's CDR3 is CASGLVPKGELNTEAFF. In DNA form, the CDR3 reads TGTGCTAGTGGTTTGGTACCGAAGGGGGAGCTAAACACTGAAGCTTTCTTT.

The chain links TRBV5-1 to TRBJ2-1; 10 bases match TRBD2. Per the germline V gene, CDR1 is SGHRS and CDR2 is YFSETQ. J gave up 8 bases and V 0 bases, and 11 bases lay outside the gene matches. The CDR3 extends over 17 amino acids. Here the CDR3 reads CASSLGASGSVEDEQFF. The CDR3 coding sequence is TGCGCCAGCAGCTTGGGGGCTAGCGGGAGTGTTGAAGATGAGCAGTTCTTC.

This clonotype was counted at least ten times. This chain links TRBV12-5 with TRBJ1-4, with D possibly matching TRBD1 (6 bases). CDR3 size: 14 residues. Germline V lookup: CDR1 LGHNT, CDR2 FRNRAP. The V end was cut by 0 bases, the J end by 7 bases, with 9 bases between. CDR3 sequence reads: CASGLVQGAEKLFF. In DNA form, the CDR3 reads TGTGCTAGTGGTTTGGTACAGGGAGCTGAAAAACTGTTTTTT.

This clonotype was detected many times. J is TRBJ1-3 and V is TRBV12-5; 8 positions agree with TRBD1. J gave up 2 bases and V 7 bases, and 4 bases lay outside the gene matches. CDR1 and CDR2 (germline): LGHNT, FRNRAP. The CDR3 contains 14 residues. DNA for the CDR3: TGTGCTAGTGCCGTGACAGGGGCTGGAAACACCATATATTTT. Translation: CASAVTGAGNTIYF. The full variable domain, rest sourced from reference TRBV12-5 and TRBJ1-3, is DARVTQTPRHKVTEMGQEVTMRCQPILGHNTVFWYRQTMMQGLELLAYFRNRAPLDDSGMPKDRFSAEMPDATLATLKIQPSEPRDSAVYFCASAVTGAGNTIYFGEGSWLTVV.

The chain has TRBV20-1 and TRBJ2-4, with D perhaps TRBD2 (6 bases). The V gene's germline CDR1 is DFQATT and CDR2 SNEGSKA (reference sequence). The length of the CDR3 is 16 residues. V was shortened by 0 bases and J by 7 bases, with 19 bases between the two germline ends. The CDR3 region is CSARDRRVGGVNIQYF. The CDR3, as DNA: TGCAGTGCTAGAGATAGGAGGGTAGGAGGGGTTAACATTCAGTACTTC.

This clonotype was picked up many times. The J gene is TRBJ1-6, the V gene TRBV27, with 8 bases matching TRBD1. Germline-derived CDR1 and CDR2 are MNHEY and SMNVEV (reference sequence). V was clipped by 3 bases and J by 7 bases; unmatched bases: 14. CDR3 length equals 18 residues. CDR3 in DNA: TGTGCCAGCAGTTTGGGCAGGGGGCAATGGGGTACGAATTCACCCCTCCACTTT. Protein sequence: CASSLGRGQWGTNSPLHF.

This clonotype was seen many times. V is TRBV10-3 and J is TRBJ1-2; the match to TRBD1 covers 10 bases. This CDR3 region has 14 residues. After removal of 9 bases from V and 4 bases from J, the junction contained 8 bases not matched to a gene. Per germline, CDR1 ENHRY and CDR2 SYGVKD. CDR3 loop: CAILEDRGLYGYTF. In DNA, the CDR3 is TGTGCCATTCTCGAAGACAGGGGGCTCTATGGCTACACCTTC.

There are many counts of this clonotype. The V call is TRBV20-1, the J call TRBJ2-5, with D tentatively TRBD1 (5 bases). Trimming removed 4 bases from V and 5 bases from J, with 11 bases in between. CDR1 is DFQATT and CDR2 is SNEGSKA in the germline V gene (reference sequence). The CDR3 runs to 12 residues. This chain's CDR3 is CSATTPGETQYF. The CDR3 coding sequence is TGCAGTGCTACCACCCCAGGGGAGACCCAGTACTTC.

There are many counts of this clonotype. J is TRBJ2-1 and V is TRBV6-1; D not resolved. This CDR3 spans 15 amino acids. The germline V gene encodes CDR1 MNHNS and CDR2 SASEGT. V shed 7 bases and J shed 2 bases, with 15 bases lying between them. In nucleotides, the CDR3 is TGTGCCAGCAACGAACAACTTAGTACCTACAATGAGCAGTTCTTC. It codes for CASNEQLSTYNEQFF.

The chain carries TRBV3-1 and TRBJ2-7; 9 bases fit TRBD1. This CDR3 contains 15 residues. Per the germline V gene, CDR1 is LGHDT and CDR2 is YNNKEL (reference sequence). Trimming cost V 4 bases and J 6 bases; bases outside gene matches: 10. The DNA for the CDR3 is TGTGCCAGCAGCCCCATTCGGGGACAGGGTGTCGAGCAGTACTTC. Amino acids: CASSPIRGQGVEQYF.

This clonotype showed up many times. This chain joins TRBV6-1 and TRBJ2-7; D remains ambiguous. Trimming left V 0 bases short and J 6 bases short, with 9 bases between. CDR1 is MNHNS and CDR2 is SASEGT in the germline V gene. The CDR3 extends over 13 amino acids. The CDR3 spells CASSEAFSFEQYF. The CDR3 bases are TGTGCCAGCAGTGAAGCATTCTCTTTCGAGCAGTACTTC.

This clonotype was seen only a few times. V gene TRBV9 combines with J gene TRBJ2-1, with 12 bases lining up with TRBD1. V lost 3 bases to trimming and J lost 8 bases; unmatched junction nucleotides: 6. CDR1 SGDLS and CDR2 YYNGEE come from the germline V gene. There are 15 residues in the CDR3. The chain's CDR3 is CASSAGTGGFYEQFF. The CDR3 DNA reads as TGTGCCAGCAGCGCCGGGACAGGGGGCTTCTATGAGCAGTTCTTC.

V usage is TRBV7-9 and J usage is TRBJ2-2, with 9 bases that match TRBD2. The CDR3 totals 17 residues. V lost 5 bases and J lost 4; bases outside the gene matches: 11. Germline CDR1 reads SEHNR; CDR2 reads FQNEAQ (reference sequence). The chain's CDR3 is CASSARVAGAITGELFF. As DNA, the CDR3 is TGTGCCAGCAGCGCCCGCGTAGCGGGGGCGATCACCGGGGAGCTGTTTTTT.

There are many counts of this clonotype. V and J are TRBV20-1 and TRBJ1-1, with 7 bases lining up with TRBD1. V shed 0 bases and J 1 base; nucleotides not matched to a gene: 2. Germline-derived CDR1 and CDR2 are DFQATT and SNEGSKA (reference sequence). This CDR3 has 14 amino acids. The CDR3 is CSARDHRGNTEAFF. In DNA, the CDR3 is TGCAGTGCTAGAGATCACAGGGGGAACACTGAAGCTTTCTTT.

The chain is built from TRBV20-1 and TRBJ1-5; TRBD1 might be the D (6 bases). V lost 3 bases and J lost 0, with 15 bases in between. CDR3 length: 16 amino acids. Germline V lookup: CDR1 DFQATT, CDR2 SNEGSKA (reference sequence). Here the CDR3 reads CSARGAGAYSNQPQHF. CDR3 in DNA: TGCAGTGCTAGGGGGGCGGGGGCGTATAGCAATCAGCCCCAGCATTTT.

This clonotype was detected ten times or more. This sequence joins TRBV29-1 and TRBJ1-4; D is possibly TRBD1 (6 bases). The germline V gene encodes CDR1 SQVTM and CDR2 ANQGSEA. The CDR3 consists of 14 residues. The ends were cut back, 0 bases at V and 7 bases at J, with 12 bases in the middle. CDR3: CSVEEGGGGEKLFF. In nucleotides, the CDR3 is TGCAGCGTTGAAGAGGGGGGCGGTGGTGAAAAACTGTTTTTT.

The rearrangement links TRBV5-4 to TRBJ2-7; TRBD2 matches at 8 bases. The V segment lost 3 bases and the J segment 6 bases; nucleotides outside the gene matches: 14. The CDR3 runs 16 residues. Germline assignment: CDR1 SGHNT and CDR2 YYREEE (reference sequence). The CDR3 DNA sequence: TGTGCCAGCAGCTCACCTGACGGGGGGGGGTCCGGCGAGCAGTACTTC. Residues: CASSSPDGGGSGEQYF.

This clonotype has ten or more counts. This rearrangement joins TRBV20-1 to TRBJ2-3; 7 positions agree with TRBD2. J gave up 0 bases and V 7 bases, and 7 bases lay outside the gene matches. Germline V gives CDR1 DFQATT, CDR2 SNEGSKA (reference sequence). CDR3 length equals 14 residues. This CDR3 reads CSGRASGSTDTQYF. DNA for the CDR3: TGCAGTGGGCGAGCTAGCGGAAGCACAGATACGCAGTATTTT.

The table lists this clonotype with many counts. The chain couples TRBV18 to TRBJ2-3; the match to TRBD1 covers 7 bases. This CDR3 has 15 amino acids. With V trimmed by 3 bases and J by 2 bases, 5 bases remained unmatched. Germline CDR1 reads KGHSH; CDR2 reads LQKENI. The DNA of the CDR3 is TGTGCCAGCTCACCCCGACAGGGTGTCACAGATACGCAGTATTTT. This gives the protein CASSPRQGVTDTQYF.

This clonotype was detected many times. An end of the junction does not agree with germline; a read error may underlie this. V gene TRBV19 combines with J gene TRBJ1-1; no clear D gene. The CDR3 sequence is 13 residues long. The germline V gene encodes CDR1 LNHDA and CDR2 SQIVND (reference sequence). The CDR3 DNA sequence: TGTGCCAGTAGTATAAGCCCGAACACTGAAGCTTCCTTT. Its protein is CASSISPNTEASF.

Ten or more counts support this clonotype. The chain links TRBV12-3 or TRBV12-4 to TRBJ1-1, with TRBD1 as a possible D gene (6 bases). There are 15 residues in the CDR3. V lost 3 bases, J lost 4 bases, and 15 bases lay in between. The CDR3 spells CASSFRWGAGTEAFF. In DNA, the CDR3 is TGTGCCAGCAGTTTTCGCTGGGGGGCTGGCACTGAAGCTTTCTTT.